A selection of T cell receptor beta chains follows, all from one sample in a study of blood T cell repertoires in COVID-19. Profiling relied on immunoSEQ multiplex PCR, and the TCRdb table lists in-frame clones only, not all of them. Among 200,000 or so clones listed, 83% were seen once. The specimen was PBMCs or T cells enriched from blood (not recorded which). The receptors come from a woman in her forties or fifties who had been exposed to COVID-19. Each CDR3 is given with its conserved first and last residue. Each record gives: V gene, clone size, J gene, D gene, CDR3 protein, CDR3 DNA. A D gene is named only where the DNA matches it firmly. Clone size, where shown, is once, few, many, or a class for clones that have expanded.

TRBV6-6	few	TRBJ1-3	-	CASSYAAAGNTIYF	TGTGCCAGCAGTTACGCGGCAGCCGGAAACACCATATATTTT
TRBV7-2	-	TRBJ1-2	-	CASSLDAGFNYGYTF	TGTGCCAGCAGCTTAGACGCAGGCTTCAACTATGGCTACACCTTC
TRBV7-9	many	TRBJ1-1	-	CASSLLGSNTEAFF	TGTGCCAGCAGCTTACTGGGCTCGAACACTGAAGCTTTCTTT
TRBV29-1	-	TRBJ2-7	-	CSVSQGPEQYF	TGCAGCGTTTCACAGGGCCCCGAGCAGTACTTC
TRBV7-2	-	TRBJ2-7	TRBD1	CASSQMTGRSYEQYF	TGTGCCAGCAGCCAGATGACAGGGAGATCCTACGAGCAGTACTTC
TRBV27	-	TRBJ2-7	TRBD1	CASSSRDRRWEQYF	TGTGCCAGCAGTTCTCGGGACAGGCGATGGGAGCAGTACTTC
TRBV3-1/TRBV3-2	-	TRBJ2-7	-	CASSQDPGTSYEQYF	TGTGCCAGCAGCCAAGACCCCGGGACATCATACGAGCAGTACTTC
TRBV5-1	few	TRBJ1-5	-	CASSEEVGQPQHF	TGCGCCAGCAGCGAGGAGGTGGGACAGCCCCAGCATTTT
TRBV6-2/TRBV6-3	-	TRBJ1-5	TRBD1	CASSYQGDRLPSWDQPQHF	TGTGCCAGCAGTTACCAGGGGGACAGATTACCCTCGTGGGACCAGCCCCAGCATTTT
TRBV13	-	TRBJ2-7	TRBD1	CASSSRTGKSEQYF	TGTGCCAGCAGCTCGCGGACAGGGAAAAGCGAGCAGTACTTC
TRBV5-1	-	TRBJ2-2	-	CASSRAAGRTGELFF	TGCGCCAGCAGCCGCGCGGCAGGGCGCACCGGGGAGCTGTTTTTT
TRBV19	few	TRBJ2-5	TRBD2	CASSMRRGTSGVETQYF	TGTGCCAGTAGTATGAGGAGGGGGACTAGCGGGGTTGAGACCCAGTACTTC
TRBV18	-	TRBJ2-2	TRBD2	CASSSGLAANTGELFF	TGTGCCAGCTCATCCGGACTAGCGGCTAACACCGGGGAGCTGTTTTTT
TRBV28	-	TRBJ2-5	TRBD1	CASSLEGAGGETQYF	TGTGCCAGCAGTTTAGAGGGGGCAGGGGGAGAGACCCAGTACTTC
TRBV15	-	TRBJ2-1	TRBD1	CATSRGTGVPDEQFF	TGTGCCACCAGCAGGGGGACAGGAGTACCGGATGAGCAGTTCTTC
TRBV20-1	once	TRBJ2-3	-	CSAWDSPWQYF	TGCAGTGCTTGGGACTCTCCTTGGCAGTATTTT
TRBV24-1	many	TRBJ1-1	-	CATRRGEEAFF	TGTGCCACCCGGCGGGGGGAAGAAGCTTTCTTT
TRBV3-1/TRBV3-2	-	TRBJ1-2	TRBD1	CASSLGQAYGYTF	TGTGCCAGCAGTCTCGGACAGGCCTATGGCTACACCTTC
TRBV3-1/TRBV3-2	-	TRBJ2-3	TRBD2	CASSQRAGPTVTDTQYF	TGTGCCAGCAGCCAACGAGCGGGACCGACTGTCACAGATACGCAGTATTTT
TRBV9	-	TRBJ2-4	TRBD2	CASSVRDYSDIQYF	TGTGCCAGCAGCGTTCGGGACTATTCGGACATTCAGTACTTC
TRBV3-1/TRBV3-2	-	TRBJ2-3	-	CASSRSGSHTDTQYF	TGTGCCAGCAGTCGTAGCGGATCGCACACAGATACGCAGTATTTT
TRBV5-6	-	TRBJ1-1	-	CASSLRQGGVNTEAFF	TGTGCCAGCAGCTTGAGGCAGGGCGGGGTGAACACTGAAGCTTTCTTT
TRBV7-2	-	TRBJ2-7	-	CASSLWGGQRTSYEQYF	TGTGCCAGCAGCTTATGGGGTGGACAGCGGACATCCTACGAGCAGTACTTC
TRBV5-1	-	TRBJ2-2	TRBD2	CASGTSGANTGELFF	TGCGCCAGCGGGACTAGCGGTGCGAACACCGGGGAGCTGTTTTTT